This is a list of T cell receptor beta chains from one sample in a study of T cells expressing NK-cell markers. From the 5' RACE reads, TCRdb lists one entry per CDR3 protein and no DNA. Its listing shows 350,000 to 500,000 distinct CDR3 sequences. The specimen sequenced was blood T cells: a sorted CD56 or NKG2C T cell subset, CD4+ or CD8+ T cells, or bulk PBMC T cells (not recorded which). Receptors were obtained from a woman between 18 and 69 years old in good health. Both conserved end residues are part of each CDR3. Fields, in order: J gene, V gene, clone size, CDR3 protein. For some rows the clone size is stated as once, few or many, or as a class when expanded; others skip it.

j_gene: TRBJ2-1
v_gene: TRBV27
abundance: NA
CDR3aa: CACALGSSSGEQFF

j_gene: TRBJ2-5
v_gene: TRBV15
abundance: NA
CDR3aa: CATSRDLRRGETQYF

j_gene: TRBJ2-3
v_gene: TRBV11-1
abundance: medium-sized
CDR3aa: CASSHPPPLAGGEGTQYF

j_gene: TRBJ2-1
v_gene: TRBV5-1
abundance: NA
CDR3aa: CASNPSGGAYNEQFF

j_gene: TRBJ2-1
v_gene: TRBV5-1
abundance: NA
CDR3aa: CASSLSGTGYNEQFF

j_gene: TRBJ2-2
v_gene: TRBV4-3
abundance: NA
CDR3aa: CASSQDSRGAGGELFF

j_gene: TRBJ2-7
v_gene: TRBV20-1
abundance: NA
CDR3aa: CSATRRGFGSYEQYF

j_gene: TRBJ1-5
v_gene: TRBV6-1
abundance: NA
CDR3aa: CASSQQGVNQPQHF

j_gene: TRBJ2-1
v_gene: TRBV4-1
abundance: NA
CDR3aa: CASSQDPLRGAYNEQFF

j_gene: TRBJ2-3
v_gene: TRBV20-1
abundance: NA
CDR3aa: CSARDGQGLDTQYF

j_gene: TRBJ2-3
v_gene: TRBV5-8
abundance: NA
CDR3aa: CASSLSGYRTDTQYF

j_gene: TRBJ2-1
v_gene: TRBV5-4
abundance: NA
CDR3aa: CASSFPGDNEQFF

j_gene: TRBJ2-7
v_gene: TRBV20-1
abundance: NA
CDR3aa: CSARDPGAGGRYEQYF

j_gene: TRBJ2-4
v_gene: TRBV10-3
abundance: NA
CDR3aa: CAISERAGEDIQYF

j_gene: TRBJ1-1
v_gene: TRBV19
abundance: NA
CDR3aa: CASSTVQGMNTEAFF

j_gene: TRBJ2-1
v_gene: TRBV20-1
abundance: NA
CDR3aa: CSASGQNEQFF

j_gene: TRBJ2-1
v_gene: TRBV5-6
abundance: NA
CDR3aa: CASNPTGSEQFF

j_gene: TRBJ1-1
v_gene: TRBV27
abundance: NA
CDR3aa: CASSLSMGRQNTEAFF

j_gene: TRBJ2-1
v_gene: TRBV7-3
abundance: NA
CDR3aa: CASSVQGGNNEQFF

j_gene: TRBJ2-3
v_gene: TRBV6-2/TRBV6-3
abundance: NA
CDR3aa: CASTSGGDTQYF

j_gene: TRBJ2-2
v_gene: TRBV5-4
abundance: NA
CDR3aa: CASSLKATLPYTGELFF

j_gene: TRBJ1-1
v_gene: TRBV7-8
abundance: NA
CDR3aa: CASSASPANTEAFF

j_gene: TRBJ2-7
v_gene: TRBV27
abundance: NA
CDR3aa: CASSLSRGNYEQYF

j_gene: TRBJ2-7
v_gene: TRBV20-1
abundance: NA
CDR3aa: CSARFWGQGTYEQYF

j_gene: TRBJ2-3
v_gene: TRBV24-1
abundance: NA
CDR3aa: CATSVPGQGADTQYF

j_gene: TRBJ1-5
v_gene: TRBV5-5
abundance: NA
CDR3aa: CASSQDGTYSNQPQHF

j_gene: TRBJ1-5
v_gene: TRBV3-1
abundance: NA
CDR3aa: CASSQGTLSPPQHF

j_gene: TRBJ1-2
v_gene: TRBV12-3/TRBV12-4
abundance: NA
CDR3aa: CASSSLGQGAYGYTF

j_gene: TRBJ2-1
v_gene: TRBV4-3
abundance: NA
CDR3aa: CASSQTGTSGRADEQFF

j_gene: TRBJ2-1
v_gene: TRBV19
abundance: NA
CDR3aa: CATSTVSSYNEQFF

j_gene: TRBJ1-1
v_gene: TRBV20-1
abundance: NA
CDR3aa: CSAETGTEAFF

j_gene: TRBJ2-1
v_gene: TRBV18
abundance: NA
CDR3aa: CASSWTSGRATEQFF

j_gene: TRBJ2-5
v_gene: TRBV10-3
abundance: NA
CDR3aa: CAIRASGGQETQYF

j_gene: TRBJ2-7
v_gene: TRBV7-8
abundance: NA
CDR3aa: CASSLDARQSAAEQYF

j_gene: TRBJ2-1
v_gene: TRBV4-1
abundance: NA
CDR3aa: CASSQGSSPLLGNEQFF

j_gene: TRBJ1-2
v_gene: TRBV5-6
abundance: NA
CDR3aa: CASSPPAGVGNYGYTF

j_gene: TRBJ2-7
v_gene: TRBV20-1
abundance: NA
CDR3aa: CSAHTEEPYEQYF

j_gene: TRBJ2-7
v_gene: TRBV3-1
abundance: NA
CDR3aa: CASPLRGVAGFYEQYF

j_gene: TRBJ2-3
v_gene: TRBV27
abundance: NA
CDR3aa: CASSPTATPGGTQYF

j_gene: TRBJ2-3
v_gene: TRBV5-5
abundance: NA
CDR3aa: CASVDGGDTQYF

j_gene: TRBJ2-7
v_gene: TRBV29-1
abundance: NA
CDR3aa: CSVEGVGQTNYEQYF

j_gene: TRBJ2-1
v_gene: TRBV9
abundance: NA
CDR3aa: CASSSLAGRHGGNEQFF